The 19 T cell receptor beta chains below all came from one sample that was sequenced in a study of T-cell reconstitution after alpha-beta-depleted transplantation in children. During its preparation, the TCRbeta library received unique molecular identifiers. TCRdb re-derived calls from the PCR reads in MiXCR, one entry per CDR3 protein. Here the sample spans around 96,000 distinct CDR3 sequences, 10% to 15% being singletons. Specimen: PBMCs from the stem cell graft donor, collected from the stem cell graft. The receptors originated from a human donor who donated a stem cell graft to a child with inherited bone marrow failure.

This chain links TRBV5-1 with TRBJ1-5; D call uncertain. Between the trimmed V and J ends, which lost 2 bases and 1 base, there was a span of 10 bases. The CDR3 covers 15 residues. Germline-derived CDR1 and CDR2 are SGHRS and YFSETQ. CDR3 region: CASSFSKVSNQPQHF. CDR3 sequence (DNA): TGCGCCAGCAGCTTCTCTAAAGTGAGCAATCAGCCCCAGCATTTT.

The gene calls are TRBV11-1 and TRBJ2-7; D possibly uses TRBD1 or TRBD2 (7 bases each). CDR3 length equals 17 residues. V was trimmed by 5 bases and J by 7 bases, leaving 27 bases between them. Germline V gene data show CDR1 as SGHAT and CDR2 as FQDESV (reference sequence). This chain's CDR3 is CASSPRVGTVREGEQYF. CDR3 in DNA: TGTGCCAGCAGCCCCCGCGTCGGGACAGTGAGGGAGGGTGAGCAGTACTTC.

This clonotype was detected many times. This chain connects TRBV5-5 to TRBJ1-5, with TRBD1 matching over 10 bases. Germline CDR1 is SGHKS and CDR2 is YYEKEE (reference sequence). V shed 1 base, J shed 4 bases, and the junction held 5 bases outside the gene matches. The CDR3 is 16 residues long. The CDR3 bases are TGTGCCAGCAGCTTGTTAGGGACAGGGGTAAATCAGCCCCAGCATTTT. As protein: CASSLLGTGVNQPQHF.

This clonotype has at least ten counts. The chain combines TRBV28 with TRBJ2-7; TRBD2 might be the D (5 bases). Trimming cost V 3 bases and J 3 bases, with 12 bases left between them. CDR1 MDHEN and CDR2 SYDVKM come from the germline V gene. The CDR3 sequence is 14 residues long. The CDR3 DNA follows: TGTGCCAGCAGTTTCACCAACCGGGGCTACGAGCAGTACTTC. This gives the protein CASSFTNRGYEQYF.

This clonotype has just a few counts. This chain uses TRBV7-8 with TRBJ2-5; the match to TRBD1 covers 7 bases. The CDR3 totals 14 residues. Looked up from germline, CDR1 is SGHVS and CDR2 is FQNEAQ. V was clipped by 5 bases and J by 4 bases; unmatched bases: 7. CDR3 region: CASSPRQGGETQYF. The CDR3, as DNA: TGTGCCAGCAGCCCGAGACAGGGCGGAGAGACCCAGTACTTC.

This chain links TRBV29-1 with TRBJ2-7, with 12 bases matching TRBD2. Matching the DNA end better, TRBJ2-1 makes the J call doubtful. The CDR3 loop spans 14 amino acids. Germline lookup yields CDR1 SQVTM and CDR2 ANQGSEA. The CDR3, as DNA: TGCAGCGTTGACGGACTAGCGGGACGTTACGAGCAGTTCTTC. This translates into CSVDGLAGRYEQFF.

This clonotype was counted a few times. At one of its ends the junction is not consistent with the germline gene, which may arise from a read error. The chain recombines TRBV5-5 with TRBJ2-1; D possibly uses TRBD1 or TRBD2 (5 bases each). The CDR3 runs to 15 residues. The germline CDR1 and CDR2 sequences are SGHKS and YYEKEE (reference sequence). CDR3 protein: CAISLAGTEYNEQFF. The CDR3 bases are TGTGCCATCAGCTTGGCCGGGACGGAGTACAATGAGCAGTTCTTC.

This clonotype was detected many times. The V and J genes are TRBV4-2 and TRBJ2-2; the D gene is possibly TRBD2 (6 bases). The germline V gene has CDR1 LGHNA and CDR2 YNFKEQ. The CDR3 consists of 16 residues. The germline V and J ends were trimmed by 2 bases and 6 bases, with 16 bases remaining between them. The CDR3 DNA sequence: TGTGCCAGCAGCCAAAAGAGGGACTCCCTTTCCGGGGAGCTGTTTTTT. Its translation is CASSQKRDSLSGELFF.

There are a few counts of this clonotype. The J gene is TRBJ2-1, the V gene TRBV19, with TRBD1 matching over 10 bases. V lost 7 bases to trimming and J lost 5 bases; unmatched junction nucleotides: 8. The germline V gene encodes CDR1 LNHDA and CDR2 SQIVND (reference sequence). This CDR3 is 15 amino acids long. The CDR3 DNA reads TGTGCCAGTATTCGGGACAGGGGACCACACAATGAGCAGTTCTTC. Encoded protein: CASIRDRGPHNEQFF.

This clonotype has a handful of counts. The chain uses TRBV12-5 and TRBJ2-3, with D perhaps matching TRBD2 (5 bases). Germline CDR1 and CDR2: LGHNT and FRNRAP. The CDR3 covers 15 residues. The V end was cut by 1 base, the J end by 2 bases, with 10 bases between. The CDR3 DNA reads as TGTGCTAGTGGTTTGGGCCTAGCTGACACAGATACGCAGTATTTT. Translating it yields CASGLGLADTDTQYF. The full variable domain, completed using reference TRBV12-5 and TRBJ2-3, is DARVTQTPRHKVTEMGQEVTMRCQPILGHNTVFWYRQTMMQGLELLAYFRNRAPLDDSGMPKDRFSAEMPDATLATLKIQPSEPRDSAVYFCASGLGLADTDTQYFGPGTRLTVL.

This clonotype was counted many times. The chain has TRBV10-3 and TRBJ1-5, with 9 bases aligning to TRBD1. V dropped 3 bases and J dropped 7; count of bases not matched to a gene: 7. Germline lookup yields CDR1 ENHRY and CDR2 SYGVKD. There are 15 residues in the CDR3. The CDR3 is CAISETGTGNQPQHF. CDR3 sequence (DNA): TGTGCCATCAGTGAAACCGGGACAGGGAACCAGCCCCAGCATTTT.

This clonotype was detected ten times or more. The chain couples TRBV10-3 to TRBJ2-7; D is unresolved. This CDR3 has 15 residues. Germline V gene lookup returns CDR1 ENHRY and CDR2 SYGVKD. V dropped 3 bases and J dropped 3 bases, with 15 bases sitting between them. This chain's CDR3 is CAISDPGWAGYEQYF. CDR3 nucleotides: TGTGCCATCAGTGACCCCGGGTGGGCAGGCTACGAGCAGTACTTC.

This clonotype was counted a few times. The chain couples TRBV7-9 to TRBJ1-1; maybe TRBD1 (5 bases). The V and J ends lost 2 bases and 4 bases respectively, with 14 bases between them. Germline V gene lookup returns CDR1 SEHNR and CDR2 FQNEAQ (reference sequence). The CDR3 totals 15 residues. The CDR3 DNA sequence: TGTGCCAGCAGCTTATTCGCTAGGGGAGGCACTGAAGCTTTCTTT. Translated, it gives CASSLFARGGTEAFF.

This clonotype was counted ten times or more. The chain is built from TRBV27 and TRBJ2-7, with 8 bases fitting TRBD2. The germline V gene encodes CDR1 MNHEY and CDR2 SMNVEV (reference sequence). The V gene end was trimmed by 6 bases and the J gene end by 2 bases; junction bases not matched to a gene: 12. The CDR3 is 16 amino acids. The CDR3 region is CASSLFGLAQTYEQYF. Here the CDR3 DNA reads TGTGCCAGCAGCCTTTTCGGACTAGCTCAGACCTACGAGCAGTACTTC.

This clonotype was seen ten or more times. The rearrangement uses TRBV14 and TRBJ2-2; D possibly corresponds to TRBD1 (5 bases). Between the trimmed V and J ends, which lost 3 bases and 5 bases, there was a span of 10 bases. The germline V gene encodes CDR1 SGHDN and CDR2 FVKESK. The CDR3 loop spans 14 amino acids. The CDR3 loop reads CASSHRVGTGELFF. In nucleotides, the CDR3 is TGTGCCAGCAGCCACAGGGTTGGGACCGGGGAGCTGTTTTTT.

This clonotype was seen ten or more times. The V call is TRBV5-1, the J call TRBJ2-2; 10 bases are a match to TRBD1. V lost 3 bases, J lost 5 bases, and 4 bases stayed unmatched. The CDR3 spans 15 residues. Germline CDR1 is SGHRS and CDR2 is YFSETQ. The CDR3 here is CASSSPDRGTGELFF. Here the CDR3 DNA reads TGCGCCAGCAGCTCGCCGGACAGGGGGACCGGGGAGCTGTTTTTT.

The genes are TRBV6-6 and TRBJ2-7; TRBD1 matches at 7 bases. The germline CDR1 and CDR2 sequences are MNHNY and SVGAGI (reference sequence). The CDR3 extends over 15 amino acids. With V trimmed by 2 bases and J by 0 bases, 4 bases remained unmatched. The CDR3 spells CASSYGQALSYEQYF. The CDR3 region has the DNA TGTGCCAGCAGTTACGGACAGGCTCTCTCCTACGAGCAGTACTTC.

This clonotype has ten or more counts. The J gene is TRBJ2-6, the V gene TRBV9; D uncertain. V was shortened by 0 bases and J by 0 bases, with 4 bases between the two germline ends. The CDR3 extends over 15 amino acids. Germline CDR1 SGDLS, CDR2 YYNGEE. This CDR3 reads CASSVGNSGANVLTF. DNA of the CDR3: TGTGCCAGCAGCGTAGGCAACTCTGGGGCCAACGTCCTGACTTTC.

This clonotype occurred many times. This CDR3 is CASTGTGAGYTF. The CDR3 nucleotides read TGTGCCAGTACCGGGACAGGGGCGGGCTACACCTTC. V and J are TRBV2 and TRBJ1-2, with 10 bases aligning to TRBD1. Germline V gene sequence: CDR1 SNHLY, CDR2 FYNNEI. This CDR3 is 12 amino acids long. Unmatched junction bases numbered 6, after V lost 9 bases and J lost 8 bases.